This is a list of T cell receptor beta chains from one sample in a study of blood T cell repertoires in COVID-19. Some clones are missing from TCRdb's copy, which holds only in-frame ones; the method was immunoSEQ multiplex PCR. The sample carries over 200,000 clones, more than 70% recorded once. Sequencing was performed on PBMCs or T cells enriched from blood (not recorded which). The receptors were gathered from a woman between 35 and 50 years old with acute COVID-19. CDR3s include the opening cysteine and the closing phenylalanine or tryptophan. The D gene is left open where the match is weak. Rows may omit the clone size; those that give it use once, few, many or a size class.

CDR3 DNA	CDR3 protein	D gene	J gene	V gene	clone size
TGTGCCAGCAGTTACCGACAGGGAAAGGAGATTCACACCTTC	CASSYRQGKEIHTF	TRBD1	TRBJ1-2	TRBV6-5	-
TGTGCCAGCAGCCAAGATTGGTGGCGGGGGGCAGGTGCGTACTTC	CASSQDWWRGAGAYF	TRBD2	TRBJ2-7	TRBV3-1/TRBV3-2	-
TGTGCCAGCAGCTTGCTCCCGGGACAGGTTACCAAGTCACCCCTCCACTTT	CASSLLPGQVTKSPLHF	TRBD1	TRBJ1-6	TRBV7-2	-
TGTGCCAGCAGCCCGGACTCAGTACAAGAGACCCAGTACTTC	CASSPDSVQETQYF	-	TRBJ2-5	TRBV7-2	-
TGTGCCAGCGATGTGATGTTAGGGACAGGGGGTCAAGAGACCCAGTACTTC	CASDVMLGTGGQETQYF	TRBD1	TRBJ2-5	TRBV3-1/TRBV3-2	few
TGTGCCAGCAGTTACTCCGGACAGGGGGGTAATGAAAAACTGTTTTTT	CASSYSGQGGNEKLFF	TRBD1	TRBJ1-4	TRBV6-5	-
TGTGCCAGCAGCCCCCCGGGACAGGGGATTTCCGGGGAGCTGTTTTTT	CASSPPGQGISGELFF	TRBD1	TRBJ2-2	TRBV7-9	-
TGTGCCAGCAGCGGCGGTCAACTAGTAACCACAGATACGCAGTATTTT	CASSGGQLVTTDTQYF	-	TRBJ2-3	TRBV9	-
TGTGCCAGCAACACACAGGGGGCCTTGAATTCACCCCTCCACTTT	CASNTQGALNSPLHF	TRBD1	TRBJ1-6	TRBV28	-
TGTGCCAGTAGTCTACTAGCGGTCATGAACACCGGGGAGCTGTTTTTT	CASSLLAVMNTGELFF	TRBD2	TRBJ2-2	TRBV19	-
TGTGCCAGCAGCTCAGGAGCGGGAGGGGGGAACACCGGGGAGCTGTTTTTT	CASSSGAGGGNTGELFF	TRBD2	TRBJ2-2	TRBV5-4	-
TGCGCCAGCAGCGCCCCGGGACTAGCTTCCGGGGAGCTGTTTTTT	CASSAPGLASGELFF	TRBD2	TRBJ2-2	TRBV5-1	-
TGTGCCAGCAGCTTAGTAATCAGCACTGAAGCTTTCTTT	CASSLVISTEAFF	-	TRBJ1-1	TRBV7-9	-
TGTGCCAGCTCCGGGATTAAGGAAAATACGCAGTATTTT	CASSGIKENTQYF	-	TRBJ2-3	TRBV9	-
TGTGCCAGCAGACCCCAGTTTGAAGCTTTCTTT	CASRPQFEAFF	-	TRBJ1-1	TRBV2	-
TGTGCCAGTAGTACCCAATCTGGAAACACCATATATTTT	CASSTQSGNTIYF	-	TRBJ1-3	TRBV19	-
TGTGCCAGCAGTTACGTGCGGACAGGGTACTACGAGCAGTACTTC	CASSYVRTGYYEQYF	TRBD1	TRBJ2-7	TRBV6-2/TRBV6-3	-
TGTGCCAGTAGTATGACCAGGGGTGAGACCCAGTACTTC	CASSMTRGETQYF	-	TRBJ2-5	TRBV19	-
TGTGCCAGCAGCTTATTGAGTAGAAGCCCCGCTAACTATGGCTACACCTTC	CASSLLSRSPANYGYTF	-	TRBJ1-2	TRBV7-9	-
TGTGCCAGCAGCTTAAACAGGGGAAACAATCAGCCCCAGCATTTT	CASSLNRGNNQPQHF	TRBD1	TRBJ1-5	TRBV5-8	-
TGCGCCAGCAGCCAAGGATGGGGGGCTGGAAACACCATATATTTT	CASSQGWGAGNTIYF	-	TRBJ1-3	TRBV4-1	-
TGTGCCAGCAGCTTTACAGGGCGCTATGGCTACACCTTC	CASSFTGRYGYTF	-	TRBJ1-2	TRBV11-3	-
TGTGCTAGCAGCGTTACTAGCGGGCTTAATTCCGAGCAGTTCTTC	CASSVTSGLNSEQFF	TRBD2	TRBJ2-1	TRBV7-7	-
TGTGCCAGCAGTTTAGCAGGCAGGGAAGTAGATACGCAGTATTTT	CASSLAGREVDTQYF	-	TRBJ2-3	TRBV27	-
TGTGCCAGCAGCGTTACCGGGGGACCCATGAACACTGAAGCTTTCTTT	CASSVTGGPMNTEAFF	-	TRBJ1-1	TRBV2	-
TGTGCCAGCAGCTTGGAGGTTAGGGACAGGGTTGTATGGAATGAAGCTTTCTTT	CASSLEVRDRVVWNEAFF	TRBD1	TRBJ1-1	TRBV5-8	-
TGTGCCAGCAGCTTGGAGGGCGGACACCGCCCAGAGACCCAGTACTTC	CASSLEGGHRPETQYF	-	TRBJ2-5	TRBV5-4	-